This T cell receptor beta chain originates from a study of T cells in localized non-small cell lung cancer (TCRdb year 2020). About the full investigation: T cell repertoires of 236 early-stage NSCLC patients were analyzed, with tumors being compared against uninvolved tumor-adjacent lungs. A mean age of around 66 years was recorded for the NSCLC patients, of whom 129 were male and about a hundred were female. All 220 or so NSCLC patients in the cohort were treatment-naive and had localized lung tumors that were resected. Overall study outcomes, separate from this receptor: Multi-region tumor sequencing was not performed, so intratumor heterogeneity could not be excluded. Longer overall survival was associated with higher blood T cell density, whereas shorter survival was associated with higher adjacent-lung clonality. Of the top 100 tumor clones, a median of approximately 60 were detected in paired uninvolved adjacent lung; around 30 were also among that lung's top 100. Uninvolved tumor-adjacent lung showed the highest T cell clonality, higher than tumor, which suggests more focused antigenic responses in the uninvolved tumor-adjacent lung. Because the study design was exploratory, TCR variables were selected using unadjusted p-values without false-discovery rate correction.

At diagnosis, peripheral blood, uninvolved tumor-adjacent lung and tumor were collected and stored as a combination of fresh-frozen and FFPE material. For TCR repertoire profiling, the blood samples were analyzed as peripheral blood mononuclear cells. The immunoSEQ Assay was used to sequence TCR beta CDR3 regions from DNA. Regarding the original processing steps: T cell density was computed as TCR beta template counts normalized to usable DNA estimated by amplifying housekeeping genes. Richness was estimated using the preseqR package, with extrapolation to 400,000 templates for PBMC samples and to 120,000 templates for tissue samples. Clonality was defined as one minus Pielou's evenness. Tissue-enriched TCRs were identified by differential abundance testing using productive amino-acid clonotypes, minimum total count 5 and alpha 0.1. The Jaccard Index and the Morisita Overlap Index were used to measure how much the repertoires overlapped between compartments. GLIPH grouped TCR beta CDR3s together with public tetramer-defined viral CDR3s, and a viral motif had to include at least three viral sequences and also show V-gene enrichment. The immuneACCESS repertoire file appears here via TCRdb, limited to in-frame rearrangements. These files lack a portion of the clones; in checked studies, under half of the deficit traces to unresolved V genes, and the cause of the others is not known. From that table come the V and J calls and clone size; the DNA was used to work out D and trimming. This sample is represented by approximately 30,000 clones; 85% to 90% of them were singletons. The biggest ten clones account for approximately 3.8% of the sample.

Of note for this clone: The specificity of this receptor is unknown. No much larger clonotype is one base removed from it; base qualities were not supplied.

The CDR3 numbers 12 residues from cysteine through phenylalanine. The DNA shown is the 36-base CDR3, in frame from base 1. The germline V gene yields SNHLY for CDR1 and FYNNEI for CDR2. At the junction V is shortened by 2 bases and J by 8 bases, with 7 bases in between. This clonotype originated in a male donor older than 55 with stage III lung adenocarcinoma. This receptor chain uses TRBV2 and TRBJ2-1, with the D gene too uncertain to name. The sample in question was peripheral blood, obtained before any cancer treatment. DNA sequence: TGTGCCAGCAGTGAAAATAGGGATGAGCAGTTCTTC. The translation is CASSENRDEQFF. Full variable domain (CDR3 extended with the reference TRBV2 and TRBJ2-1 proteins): EPEVTQTPSHQVTQMGQEVILRCVPISNHLYFYWYRQILGQKVEFLVSFYNNEISEKSEIFDDQFSVERPDGSNFTLKIRSTKLEDSAMYFCASSENRDEQFFGPGTRLTVL.